The present entry profiles one T cell receptor beta chain with its context. Here immunoSEQ multiplex PCR was the method, and the copy in TCRdb shows in-frame clones only, minus some. The sample lists 12,000 to 15,000 clones; about 86% were seen once. The data stem from a study of PD-1 blockade in classical Hodgkin lymphoma. After autologous stem cell transplantation all patients relapsed, and prior brentuximab vedotin exposure differed between cohorts. Trimming pared 2 bases from V and 10 bases from J, leaving 10 bases between. Germline CDR1 SGHKS, CDR2 YYEKEE (reference sequence). The CDR3 extends over 12 amino acids.

The chain carries TRBV5-5 and TRBJ2-1; possible D gene TRBD1, 5 bases. The sequence was collected from a human donor with classical Hodgkin lymphoma. This specimen was peripheral blood mononuclear cells (PBMCs), taken at baseline. The chain's CDR3 is CASSFRDLEQFF. In DNA, the CDR3 is TGTGCCAGCAGCTTCAGGGATTTGGAGCAGTTCTTC.